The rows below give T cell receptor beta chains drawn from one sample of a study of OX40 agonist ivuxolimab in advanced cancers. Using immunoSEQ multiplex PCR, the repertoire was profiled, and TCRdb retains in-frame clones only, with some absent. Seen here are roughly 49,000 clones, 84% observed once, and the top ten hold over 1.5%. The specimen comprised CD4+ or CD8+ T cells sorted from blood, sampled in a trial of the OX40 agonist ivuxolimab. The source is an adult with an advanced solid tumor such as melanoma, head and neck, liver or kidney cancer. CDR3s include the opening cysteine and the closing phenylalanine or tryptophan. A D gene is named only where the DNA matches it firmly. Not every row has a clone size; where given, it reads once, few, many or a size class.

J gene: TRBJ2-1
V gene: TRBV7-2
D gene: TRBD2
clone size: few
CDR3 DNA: TGTGCCAGCAGCTTACAAGCGGGAGGGGACAATGAGCAGTTCTTC
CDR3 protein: CASSLQAGGDNEQFF

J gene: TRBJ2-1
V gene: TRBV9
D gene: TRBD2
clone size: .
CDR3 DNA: TGTGCCAGCAGCGTAGTCTCTAGCGGGAAGGGTGATGAGCAGTTCTTC
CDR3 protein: CASSVVSSGKGDEQFF

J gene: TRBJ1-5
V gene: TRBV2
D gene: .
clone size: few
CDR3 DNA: TGTGCCAGCAGTGAAATCAGGGGAGGGAATCAGCCCCAGCATTTT
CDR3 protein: CASSEIRGGNQPQHF

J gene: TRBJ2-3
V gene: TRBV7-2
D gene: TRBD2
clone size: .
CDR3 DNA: TGTGCCAGCAGCTCCGGACTAGCGGGACTTACGCAGTATTTT
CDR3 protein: CASSSGLAGLTQYF

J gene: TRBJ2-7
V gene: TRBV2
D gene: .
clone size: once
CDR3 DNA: TGTGCCAGCAGGCCCGACAGTGACCCCTCCTACGAGCAGTACTTC
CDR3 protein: CASRPDSDPSYEQYF

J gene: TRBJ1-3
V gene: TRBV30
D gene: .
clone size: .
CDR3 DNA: TGTGCCTGGAGTCCCGCCGGCGCTGGAAACACCATATATTTT
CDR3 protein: CAWSPAGAGNTIYF

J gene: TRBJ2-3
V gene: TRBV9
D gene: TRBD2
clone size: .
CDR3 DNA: TGTGCCAGCAGCGCAGGACTAGCGGGACGTCTAATGGCAGATACGCAGTATTTT
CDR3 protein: CASSAGLAGRLMADTQYF

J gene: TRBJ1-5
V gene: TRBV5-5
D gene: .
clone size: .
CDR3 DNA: TGTGCCAGCAGCTTGGGGCGGACATCCAATCAGCCCCAGCATTTT
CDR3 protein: CASSLGRTSNQPQHF

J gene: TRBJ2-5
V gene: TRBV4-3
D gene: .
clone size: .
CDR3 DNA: TGCGCCAGCAGCCATAGGGCGGTGGGAGAGACCCAGTACTTC
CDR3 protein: CASSHRAVGETQYF

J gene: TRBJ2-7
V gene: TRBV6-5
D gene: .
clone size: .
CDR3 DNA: TGTGCCAGCAGTTACGAGGCCACCTACGAGCAGTACTTC
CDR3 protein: CASSYEATYEQYF

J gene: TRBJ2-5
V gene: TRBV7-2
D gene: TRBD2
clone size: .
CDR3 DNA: TGTGCCAGCAGCCCCCCCAGCGGGAGAGGAGAGACCCAGTACTTC
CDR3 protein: CASSPPSGRGETQYF

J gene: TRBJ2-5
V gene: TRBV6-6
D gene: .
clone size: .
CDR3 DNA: TGTGCCAGCAGTTACAATCAAGAGACCCAGTACTTC
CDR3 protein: CASSYNQETQYF

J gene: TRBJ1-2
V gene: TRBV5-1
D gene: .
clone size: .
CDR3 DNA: TGCGCCAGCAGCTTGGTTCTGGGGGGGGGCTACACCTTC
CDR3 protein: CASSLVLGGGYTF

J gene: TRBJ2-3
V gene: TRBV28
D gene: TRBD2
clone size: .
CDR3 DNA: TGTGCCAGCAGTTTTACTAGCGGGAGTAGGACAGATACGCAGTATTTT
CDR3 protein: CASSFTSGSRTDTQYF

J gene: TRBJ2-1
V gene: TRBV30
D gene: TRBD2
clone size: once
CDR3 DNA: TGTGCCTGGAAAGGACTAGCGGATTACAATGAGCAGTTCTTC
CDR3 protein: CAWKGLADYNEQFF

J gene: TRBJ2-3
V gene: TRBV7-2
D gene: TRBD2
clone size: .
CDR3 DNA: TGTGCCAGCAGCCCTACTAGCGGGAGTCACGATACGCAGTATTTT
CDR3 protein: CASSPTSGSHDTQYF

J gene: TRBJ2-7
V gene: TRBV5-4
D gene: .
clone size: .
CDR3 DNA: TGTGCCAGCAGCTTGGGACAAGCGTACTCCGAGCAGTACTTC
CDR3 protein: CASSLGQAYSEQYF

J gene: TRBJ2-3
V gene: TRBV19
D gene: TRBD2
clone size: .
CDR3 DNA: TGTGCCAGTAGTATAGGACGCCGGACTAGCGGGACAGATACGCAGTATTTT
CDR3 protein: CASSIGRRTSGTDTQYF

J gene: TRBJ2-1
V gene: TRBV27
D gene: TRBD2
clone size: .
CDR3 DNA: TGTGCCAGCAGTTTCTTCGGACTAGCGGACAATGAGCAGTTCTTC
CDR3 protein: CASSFFGLADNEQFF

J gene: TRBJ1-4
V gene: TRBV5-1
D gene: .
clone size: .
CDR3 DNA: TGCGCCAGCAGCTCCGGACGGGCGCTTCAGGAAAAACTGTTTTTT
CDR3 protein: CASSSGRALQEKLFF

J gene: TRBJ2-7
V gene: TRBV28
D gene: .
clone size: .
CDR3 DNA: TGTGCCAGCAGTTCTATTGACATTTCCTACGAGCAGTACTTC
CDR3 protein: CASSSIDISYEQYF

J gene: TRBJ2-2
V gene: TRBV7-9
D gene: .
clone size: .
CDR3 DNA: TGTGCCAGCAGGTACAGGCAACTGAACACCGGGGAGCTGTTTTTT
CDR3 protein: CASRYRQLNTGELFF

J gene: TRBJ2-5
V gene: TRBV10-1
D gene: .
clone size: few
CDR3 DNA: TGCGCCAGCAGTGAACATAAACAAGAGACCCAGTACTTC
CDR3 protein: CASSEHKQETQYF

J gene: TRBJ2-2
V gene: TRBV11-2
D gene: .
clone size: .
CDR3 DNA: TGTGCCAGCAGCTTAGATTCGGGGATCCGGACCACCGGGGAGCTGTTTTTT
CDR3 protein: CASSLDSGIRTTGELFF

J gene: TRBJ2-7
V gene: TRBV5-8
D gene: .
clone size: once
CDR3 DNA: TGTGCCAGCAGCCGACCCAACTACGAGCAGTACTTC
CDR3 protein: CASSRPNYEQYF

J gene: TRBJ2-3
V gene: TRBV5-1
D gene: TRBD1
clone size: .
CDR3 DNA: TGCGCCAGCAGCTCGTATACAGGGGGCGGTGGCACAGATACGCAGTATTTT
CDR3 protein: CASSSYTGGGGTDTQYF

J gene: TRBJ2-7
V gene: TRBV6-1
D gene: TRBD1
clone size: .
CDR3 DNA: TGTGCCAGCAGTGATGGACAGGGCCCCTACGAGCAGTACTTC
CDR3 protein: CASSDGQGPYEQYF

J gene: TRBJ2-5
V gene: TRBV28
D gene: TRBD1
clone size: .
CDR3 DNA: TGTGCCAGCAGTCCGACAGGGGGTGAGGAGACCCAGTACTTC
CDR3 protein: CASSPTGGEETQYF

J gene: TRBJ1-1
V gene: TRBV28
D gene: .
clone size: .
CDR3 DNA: TGTGCCAGCAGTCGGGATTCGAACACTGAAGCTTTCTTT
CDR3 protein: CASSRDSNTEAFF

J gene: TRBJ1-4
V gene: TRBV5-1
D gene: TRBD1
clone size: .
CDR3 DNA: TGCGCCAGCAGCTTGGGAGGGGGCCGGGCTATGGAAAAACTGTTTTTT
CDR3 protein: CASSLGGGRAMEKLFF

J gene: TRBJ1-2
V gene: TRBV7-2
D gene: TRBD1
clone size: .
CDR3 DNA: TGTGCCAGCAGCCAGGACAGGGGTTATGGCTACACCTTC
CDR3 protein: CASSQDRGYGYTF

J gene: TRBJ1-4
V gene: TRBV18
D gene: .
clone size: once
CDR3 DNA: TGTGCCAGCTCACTGGGACCTAATCTGAGGAGTGAAAAACTGTTTTTT
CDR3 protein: CASSLGPNLRSEKLFF

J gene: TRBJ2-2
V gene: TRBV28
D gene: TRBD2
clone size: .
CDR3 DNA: TGTGCCAGCAGCAAGAGGACTAGCTCGAACACCGGGGAGCTGTTTTTT
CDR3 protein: CASSKRTSSNTGELFF

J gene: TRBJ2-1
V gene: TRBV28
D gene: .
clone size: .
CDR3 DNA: TGTGCCAGCATTTACTTAGATGAGCAGTTCTTC
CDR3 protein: CASIYLDEQFF

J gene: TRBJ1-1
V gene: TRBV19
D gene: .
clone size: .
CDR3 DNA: TGTGCCAGTAGTATAGATAAATGGGCAGGCGAAGCTTTCTTT
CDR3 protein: CASSIDKWAGEAFF

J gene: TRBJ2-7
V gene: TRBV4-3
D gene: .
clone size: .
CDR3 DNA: TGCGCCAGCAGCCAAGAATTCGGGACTTTGAGCTCCTACGAGCAGTACTTC
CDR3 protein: CASSQEFGTLSSYEQYF

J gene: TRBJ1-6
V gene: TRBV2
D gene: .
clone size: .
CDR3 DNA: TGTGCCAGCAGGGCGATGACGGCTACTGATTCACCCCTCCACTTT
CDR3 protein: CASRAMTATDSPLHF

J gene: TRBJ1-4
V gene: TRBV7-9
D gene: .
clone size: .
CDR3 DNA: TGTGCCAGCAGCTTAGACCAGGGAGATGAAAAACTGTTTTTT
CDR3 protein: CASSLDQGDEKLFF

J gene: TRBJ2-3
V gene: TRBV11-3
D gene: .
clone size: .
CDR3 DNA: TGTGCCAGCAGCTTAAACGGGGCAGGGGCCACAGATACGCAGTATTTT
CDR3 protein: CASSLNGAGATDTQYF

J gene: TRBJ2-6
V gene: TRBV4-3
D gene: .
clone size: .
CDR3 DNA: TGCGCCAGCAGCCAAGATCCCCAAGGGGCCAACGTCCTGACTTTC
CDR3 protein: CASSQDPQGANVLTF

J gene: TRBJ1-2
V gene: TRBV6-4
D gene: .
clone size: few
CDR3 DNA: TGTGCCAGCAGTGACTCCCCCCAGGGAGGGTACGGCGGCTACACCTTC
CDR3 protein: CASSDSPQGGYGGYTF

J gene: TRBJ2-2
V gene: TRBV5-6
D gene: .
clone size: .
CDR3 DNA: TGTGCCAGCAGCCTAGAAGGTTCTGGGGAGCTGTTTTTT
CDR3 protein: CASSLEGSGELFF

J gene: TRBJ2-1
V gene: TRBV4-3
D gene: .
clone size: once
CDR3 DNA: TGCGCCAGCAGTCTTACCACCTCCTACAATGAGCAGTTCTTC
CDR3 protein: CASSLTTSYNEQFF

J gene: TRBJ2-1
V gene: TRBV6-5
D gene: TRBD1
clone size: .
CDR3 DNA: TGTGCCAGCAGTTTCGACAGGGAGCAGGTGACTGAGCAGTTCTTC
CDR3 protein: CASSFDREQVTEQFF

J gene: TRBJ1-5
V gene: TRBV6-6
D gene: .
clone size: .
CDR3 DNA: TGTGCCAGCAGTTACCCTGACGAGCCCCAGCATTTT
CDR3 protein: CASSYPDEPQHF

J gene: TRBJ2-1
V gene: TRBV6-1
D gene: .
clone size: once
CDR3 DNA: TGTGCCAGCAGTAGGGACGGGGAAGGAGGCAATGAGCAGTTCTTC
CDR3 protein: CASSRDGEGGNEQFF

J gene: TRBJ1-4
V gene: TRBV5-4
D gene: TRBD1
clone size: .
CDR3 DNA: TGTGCCAGCAGCGCCAGGGGGCTAGCTAATGAAAAACTGTTTTTT
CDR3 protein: CASSARGLANEKLFF

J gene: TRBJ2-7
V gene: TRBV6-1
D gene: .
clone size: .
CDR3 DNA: TGTGCCAGCACCCTCACTCGGGGATACGAGCAGTACTTC
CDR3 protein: CASTLTRGYEQYF

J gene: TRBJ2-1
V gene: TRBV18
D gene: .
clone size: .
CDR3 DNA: TGTGCCTCGATGGTTGACATTACCTACAATGAGCAGTTCTTC
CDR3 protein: CASMVDITYNEQFF

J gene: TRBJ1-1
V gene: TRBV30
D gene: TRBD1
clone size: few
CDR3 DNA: TGTGCCTGGAAAGCTGAGGGGGCAGAGAACACTGAAGCTTTCTTT
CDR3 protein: CAWKAEGAENTEAFF

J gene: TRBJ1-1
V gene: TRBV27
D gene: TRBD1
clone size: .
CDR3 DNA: TGTGCCAGCCGCCCGGGGACAGGGAGCGCGGGCACTGAAGCTTTCTTT
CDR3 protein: CASRPGTGSAGTEAFF

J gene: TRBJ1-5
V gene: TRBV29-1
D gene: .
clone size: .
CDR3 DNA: TGCAGCGTCCGGACCCATAGCAATCAGCCCCAGCATTTT
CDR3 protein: CSVRTHSNQPQHF

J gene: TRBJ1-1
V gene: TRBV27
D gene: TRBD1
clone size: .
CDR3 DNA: TGTGCCAGCAGTTTATCGAAGGGACAGGGGAACACTGAAGCTTTCTTT
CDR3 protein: CASSLSKGQGNTEAFF

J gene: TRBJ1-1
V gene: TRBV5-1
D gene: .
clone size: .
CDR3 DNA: TGCGCCAGCAGCTTGGGGGGTCGGCGTGAAGCTTTCTTT
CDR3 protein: CASSLGGRREAFF